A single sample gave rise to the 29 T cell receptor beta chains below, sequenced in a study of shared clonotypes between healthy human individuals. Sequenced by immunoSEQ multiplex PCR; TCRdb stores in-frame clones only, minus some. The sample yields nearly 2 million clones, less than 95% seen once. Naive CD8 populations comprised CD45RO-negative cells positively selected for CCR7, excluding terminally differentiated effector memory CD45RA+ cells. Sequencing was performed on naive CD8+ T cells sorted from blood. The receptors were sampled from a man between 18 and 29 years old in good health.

The CDR3 region is CASSMGVAYEQYF. The CDR3 DNA follows: TGTGCCAGTAGTATGGGCGTCGCCTACGAGCAGTACTTC. The chain has TRBV19 and TRBJ2-7, with D unresolved. Germline values: CDR1 LNHDA, CDR2 SQIVND (reference sequence). V was trimmed by 3 bases and J by 2 bases, leaving 8 bases between them. This CDR3 has 13 residues.

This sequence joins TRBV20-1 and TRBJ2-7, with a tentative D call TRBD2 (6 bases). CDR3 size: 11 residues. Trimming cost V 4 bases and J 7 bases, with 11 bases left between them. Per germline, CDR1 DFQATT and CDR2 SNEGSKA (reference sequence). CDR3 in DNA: TGCAGTGCTAAGACTAGTGCGGAGCAGTACTTC. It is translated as CSAKTSAEQYF.

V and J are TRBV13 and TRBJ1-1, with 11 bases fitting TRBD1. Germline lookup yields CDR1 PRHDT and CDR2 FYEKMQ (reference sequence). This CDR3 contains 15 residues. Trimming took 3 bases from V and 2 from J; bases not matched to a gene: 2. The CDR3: CASSFGQGANTEAFF. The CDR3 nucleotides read TGTGCCAGCAGCTTCGGACAGGGGGCTAACACTGAAGCTTTCTTT.

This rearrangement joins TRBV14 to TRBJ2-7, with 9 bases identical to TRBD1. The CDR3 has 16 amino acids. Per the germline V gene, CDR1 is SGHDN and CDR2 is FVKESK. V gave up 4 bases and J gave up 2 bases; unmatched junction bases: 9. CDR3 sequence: CASSPAKGQGAYEQYF. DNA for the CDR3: TGTGCCAGCAGCCCCGCGAAGGGACAGGGTGCCTACGAGCAGTACTTC.

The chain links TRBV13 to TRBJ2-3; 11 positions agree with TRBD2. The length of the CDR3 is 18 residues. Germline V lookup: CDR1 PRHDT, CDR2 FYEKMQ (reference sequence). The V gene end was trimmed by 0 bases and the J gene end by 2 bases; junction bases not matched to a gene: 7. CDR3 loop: CASSLGGLAEENTDTQYF. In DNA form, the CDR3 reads TGTGCCAGCAGCTTAGGGGGACTAGCGGAGGAAAACACAGATACGCAGTATTTT.

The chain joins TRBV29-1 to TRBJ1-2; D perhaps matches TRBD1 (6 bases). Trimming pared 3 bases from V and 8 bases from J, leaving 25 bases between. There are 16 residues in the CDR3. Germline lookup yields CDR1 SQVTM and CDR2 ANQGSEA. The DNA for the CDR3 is TGCAGCGTTGAGGAAGACTGGGGGGGCGAGTTTGAAGGCTACACCTTC. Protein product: CSVEEDWGGEFEGYTF.

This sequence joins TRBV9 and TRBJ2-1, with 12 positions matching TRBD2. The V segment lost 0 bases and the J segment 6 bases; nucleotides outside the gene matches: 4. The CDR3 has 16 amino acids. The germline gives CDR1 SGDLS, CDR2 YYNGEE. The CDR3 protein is CASSVGQLAGGNEQFF. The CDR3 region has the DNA TGTGCCAGCAGCGTAGGTCAACTAGCGGGGGGCAATGAGCAGTTCTTC. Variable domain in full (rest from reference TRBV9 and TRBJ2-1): DSGVTQTPKHLITATGQRVTLRCSPRSGDLSVYWYQQSLDQGLQFLIQYYNGEERAKGNILERFSAQQFPDLHSELNLSSLELGDSALYFCASSVGQLAGGNEQFFGPGTRLTVL.

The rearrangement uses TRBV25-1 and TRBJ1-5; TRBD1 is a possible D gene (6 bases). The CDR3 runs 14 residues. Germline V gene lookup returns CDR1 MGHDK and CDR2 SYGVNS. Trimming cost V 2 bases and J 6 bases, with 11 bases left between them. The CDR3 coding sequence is TGTGCCAGCAGTGAAAGGGGGGGCCTTCAGCCCCAGCATTTT. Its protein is CASSERGGLQPQHF.

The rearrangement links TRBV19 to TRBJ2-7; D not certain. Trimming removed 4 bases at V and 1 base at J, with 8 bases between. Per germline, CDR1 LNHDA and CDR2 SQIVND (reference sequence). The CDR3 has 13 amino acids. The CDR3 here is CASSKDLSYEQYF. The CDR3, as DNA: TGTGCCAGTAGTAAGGACCTGTCCTACGAGCAGTACTTC.

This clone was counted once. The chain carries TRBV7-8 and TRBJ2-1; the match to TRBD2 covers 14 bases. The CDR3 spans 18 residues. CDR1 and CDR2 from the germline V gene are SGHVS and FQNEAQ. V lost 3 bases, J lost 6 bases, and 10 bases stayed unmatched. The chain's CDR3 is CASSLRLAGGRDPNEQFF. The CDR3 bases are TGTGCCAGCAGCTTGCGACTAGCGGGAGGGCGTGACCCCAATGAGCAGTTCTTC.

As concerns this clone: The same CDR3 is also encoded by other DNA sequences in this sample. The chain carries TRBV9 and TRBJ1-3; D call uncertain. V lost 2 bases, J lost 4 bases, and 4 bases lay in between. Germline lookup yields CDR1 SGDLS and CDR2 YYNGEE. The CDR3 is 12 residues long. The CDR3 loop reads CASSVAGNTIYF. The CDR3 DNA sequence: TGTGCCAGCAGCGTCGCGGGAAACACCATATATTTT.

In DNA, the CDR3 is TGTGCCAGCTCACCACCAGTCCCGAACACCGGGGAGCTGTTTTTT. As protein: CASSPPVPNTGELFF. V gene TRBV18 combines with J gene TRBJ2-2, with D unresolved. Trimming cost V 0 bases and J 0 bases, with 5 bases left between them. Germline CDR1 KGHSH, CDR2 LQKENI. CDR3 length equals 15 residues.

CDR3 bases: TGTGCCAGCAGCCCGACAGGGGGCACAACTAATGAAAAACTGTTTTTT. It codes for CASSPTGGTTNEKLFF. This sequence joins TRBV7-9 and TRBJ1-4; 10 bases line up with TRBD1. J was trimmed by 0 bases and V by 5 bases; bases with no gene match: 3. The CDR3 runs to 16 residues. Germline CDR1 and CDR2: SEHNR and FQNEAQ (reference sequence).

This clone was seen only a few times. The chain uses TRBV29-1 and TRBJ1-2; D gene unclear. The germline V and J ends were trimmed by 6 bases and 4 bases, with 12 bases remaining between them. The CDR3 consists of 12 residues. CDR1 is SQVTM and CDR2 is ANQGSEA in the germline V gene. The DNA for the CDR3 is TGCAGCGTCCCCATCCGGACCTATGGCTACACCTTC. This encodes CSVPIRTYGYTF.

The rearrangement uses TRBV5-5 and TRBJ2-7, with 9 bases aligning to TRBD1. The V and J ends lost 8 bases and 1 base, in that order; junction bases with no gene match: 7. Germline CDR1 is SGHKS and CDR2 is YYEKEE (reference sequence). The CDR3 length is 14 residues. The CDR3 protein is CASARDRVSYEQYF. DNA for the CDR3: TGTGCCAGTGCCCGGGACAGGGTGTCCTACGAGCAGTACTTC.

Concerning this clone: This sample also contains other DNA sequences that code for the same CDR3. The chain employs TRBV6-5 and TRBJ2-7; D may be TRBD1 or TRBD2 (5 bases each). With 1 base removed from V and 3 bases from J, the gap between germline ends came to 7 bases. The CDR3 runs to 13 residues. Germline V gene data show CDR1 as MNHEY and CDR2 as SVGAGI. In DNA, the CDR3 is TGTGCCAGCAGTTACTGGGACGGCTACGAGCAGTACTTC. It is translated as CASSYWDGYEQYF.

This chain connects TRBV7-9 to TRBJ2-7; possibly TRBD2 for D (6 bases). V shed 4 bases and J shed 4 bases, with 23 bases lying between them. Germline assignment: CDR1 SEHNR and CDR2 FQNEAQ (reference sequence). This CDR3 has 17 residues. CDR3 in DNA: TGTGCCAGCAGCTCAAGTTGGTTACTAGGGGAGGATTACGAGCAGTACTTC. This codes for CASSSSWLLGEDYEQYF.

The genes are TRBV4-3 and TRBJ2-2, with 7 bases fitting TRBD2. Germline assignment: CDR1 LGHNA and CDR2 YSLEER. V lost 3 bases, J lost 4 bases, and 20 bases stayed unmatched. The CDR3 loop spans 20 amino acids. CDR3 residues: CASSHPREAGPSLSTGELFF. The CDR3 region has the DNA TGCGCCAGCAGCCACCCTAGGGAAGCGGGACCTTCCCTGTCCACCGGGGAGCTGTTTTTT.

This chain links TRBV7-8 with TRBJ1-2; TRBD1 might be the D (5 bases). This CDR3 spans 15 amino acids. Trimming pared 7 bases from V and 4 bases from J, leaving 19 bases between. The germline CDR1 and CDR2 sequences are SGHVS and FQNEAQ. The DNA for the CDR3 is TGTGCCAGCACTCAAGAGGCTGGAGGGACCTATGGCTACACCTTC. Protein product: CASTQEAGGTYGYTF.

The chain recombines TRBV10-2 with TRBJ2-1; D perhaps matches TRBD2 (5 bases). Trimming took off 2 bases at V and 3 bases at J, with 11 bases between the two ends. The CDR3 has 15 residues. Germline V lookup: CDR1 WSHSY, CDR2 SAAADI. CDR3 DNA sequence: TGCGCCAGCAGTGAGACTCGCGGGTACTACAATGAGCAGTTCTTC. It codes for CASSETRGYYNEQFF.

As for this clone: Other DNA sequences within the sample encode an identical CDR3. CDR3 in amino acids: CASSLGQHYEQYF. The CDR3 DNA sequence: TGTGCCAGCAGCTTGGGACAGCACTACGAGCAGTACTTC. The chain links TRBV27 to TRBJ2-7; 7 bases agree with TRBD1. This CDR3 spans 13 amino acids. Losses at the gene ends were 6 bases for V and 3 bases for J; bases not matched to a gene: 5. Germline CDR1 and CDR2: MNHEY and SMNVEV (reference sequence).

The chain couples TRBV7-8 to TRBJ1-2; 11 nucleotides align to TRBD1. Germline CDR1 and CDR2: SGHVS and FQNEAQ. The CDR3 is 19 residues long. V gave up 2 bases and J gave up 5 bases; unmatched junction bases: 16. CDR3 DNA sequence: TGTGCCAGCAGCTTACACCCTTACCACCCGGGACAGGGGGTTTATGGCTACACCTTC. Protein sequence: CASSLHPYHPGQGVYGYTF.

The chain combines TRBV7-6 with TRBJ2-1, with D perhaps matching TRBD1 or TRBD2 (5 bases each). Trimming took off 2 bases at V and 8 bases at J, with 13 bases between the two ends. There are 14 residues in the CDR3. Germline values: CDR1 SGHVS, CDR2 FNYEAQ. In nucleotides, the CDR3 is TGTGCCAGCAGCTTATTTGGGGGTGCGGATGAGCAGTTCTTC. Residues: CASSLFGGADEQFF.

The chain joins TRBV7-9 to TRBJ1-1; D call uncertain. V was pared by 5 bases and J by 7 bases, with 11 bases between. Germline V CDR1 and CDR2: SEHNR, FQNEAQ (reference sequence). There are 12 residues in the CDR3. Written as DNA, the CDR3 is TGTGCCAGCAGCCCGGCGGGGTATGAAGCTTTCTTT. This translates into CASSPAGYEAFF.

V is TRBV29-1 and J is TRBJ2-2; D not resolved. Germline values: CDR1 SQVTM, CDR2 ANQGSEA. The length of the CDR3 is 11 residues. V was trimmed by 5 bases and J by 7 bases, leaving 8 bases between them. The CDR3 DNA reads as TGCAGCGTTCAGAGTGGCGGGGAGCTGTTTTTT. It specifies CSVQSGGELFF.

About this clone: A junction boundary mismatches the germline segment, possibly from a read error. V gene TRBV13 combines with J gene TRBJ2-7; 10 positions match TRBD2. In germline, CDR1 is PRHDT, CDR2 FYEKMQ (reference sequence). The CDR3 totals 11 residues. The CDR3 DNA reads TGTGCCAGCAGCTTTAGCGGGGGGCCCACTTTT. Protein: CASSFSGGPTF. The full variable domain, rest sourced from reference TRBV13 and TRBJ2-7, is AAGVIQSPRHLIKEKRETATLKCYPIPRHDTVYWYQQGPGQDPQFLISFYEKMQSDKGSIPDRFSAQQFSDYHSELNMSSLELGDSALYFCASSFSGGPTFGPGTRLTVT.

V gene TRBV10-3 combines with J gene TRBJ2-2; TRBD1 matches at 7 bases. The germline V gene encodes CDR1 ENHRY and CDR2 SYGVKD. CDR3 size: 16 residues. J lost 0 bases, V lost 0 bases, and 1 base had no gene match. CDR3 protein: CAISESDRANTGELFF. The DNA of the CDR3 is TGTGCCATCAGTGAGTCTGACAGGGCGAACACCGGGGAGCTGTTTTTT.

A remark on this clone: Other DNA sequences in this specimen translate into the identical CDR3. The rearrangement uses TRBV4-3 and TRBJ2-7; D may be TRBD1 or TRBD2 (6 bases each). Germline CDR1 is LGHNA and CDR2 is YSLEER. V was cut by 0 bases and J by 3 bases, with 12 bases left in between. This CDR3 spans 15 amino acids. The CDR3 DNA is TGCGCCAGCAGCCAAGATCCGGGGGCCAGCTACGAGCAGTACTTC. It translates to CASSQDPGASYEQYF.

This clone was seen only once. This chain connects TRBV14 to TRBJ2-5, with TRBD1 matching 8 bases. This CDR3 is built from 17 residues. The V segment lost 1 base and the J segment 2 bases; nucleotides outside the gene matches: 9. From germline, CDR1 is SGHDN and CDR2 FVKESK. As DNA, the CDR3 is TGTGCCAGCAGCCAAGCCCCCCTGGACAGGGTACAAGAGACCCAGTACTTC. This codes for CASSQAPLDRVQETQYF.